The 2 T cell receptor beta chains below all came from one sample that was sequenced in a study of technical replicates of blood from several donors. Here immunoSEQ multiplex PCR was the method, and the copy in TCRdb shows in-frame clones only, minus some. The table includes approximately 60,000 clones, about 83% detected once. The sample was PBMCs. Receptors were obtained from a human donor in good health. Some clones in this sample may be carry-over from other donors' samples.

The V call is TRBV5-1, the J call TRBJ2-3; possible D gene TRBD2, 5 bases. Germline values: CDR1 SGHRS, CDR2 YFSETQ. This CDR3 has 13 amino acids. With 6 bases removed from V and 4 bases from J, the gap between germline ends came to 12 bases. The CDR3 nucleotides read TGCGCCAGCATAGCGTCGTCGGCAGATACGCAGTATTTT. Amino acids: CASIASSADTQYF.

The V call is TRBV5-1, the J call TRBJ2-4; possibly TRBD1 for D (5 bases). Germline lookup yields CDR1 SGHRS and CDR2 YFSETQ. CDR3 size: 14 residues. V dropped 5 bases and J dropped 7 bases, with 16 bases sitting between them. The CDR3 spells CASRMDITRNIQYF. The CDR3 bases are TGCGCCAGCAGAATGGACATCACCCGGAACATTCAGTACTTC. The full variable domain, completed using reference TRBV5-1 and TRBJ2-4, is KAGVTQTPRYLIKTRGQQVTLSCSPISGHRSVSWYQQTPGQGLQFLFEYFSETQRNKGNFPGRFSGRQFSNSRSEMNVSTLELGDSALYLCASRMDITRNIQYFGAGTRLSVL.